The 4 T cell receptor beta chains below come from one sample, sequenced in a study of T cells after yellow fever vaccination. TCRdb re-analysed the 5' RACE reads in MiXCR, keeping a single row per CDR3 protein. The sample lists 180,000 or so distinct CDR3 sequences; 8% to 13% were seen once. Sequencing used CD8+ T cells sorted from PBMCs, obtained 15 days after the yellow fever booster vaccination. All receptors derive from a man aged 18 to 29 who received the YFV17D yellow fever vaccine.

V is TRBV4-1 and J is TRBJ2-3, with D possibly matching TRBD1 (6 bases). Germline values: CDR1 MGHRA, CDR2 YSYEKL. CDR3 length equals 16 residues. Trimming took 5 bases from V and 0 from J, leaving 15 bases between them. This CDR3 is CASSFRDISSTDTQYF. In nucleotides, the CDR3 is TGCGCCAGCAGCTTCCGGGACATATCTAGCACAGATACGCAGTATTTT.

The chain combines TRBV7-2 with TRBJ2-1, with 11 bases fitting TRBD2. Trimming took 7 bases from V and 7 from J; bases not matched to a gene: 9. This CDR3 has 15 residues. Germline lookup yields CDR1 SGHTA and CDR2 FQGNSA. DNA of the CDR3: TGTGCCAGCAAGCTAGCGGGGGGCCCCTTAAATGAGCAGTTCTTC. This sequence encodes CASKLAGGPLNEQFF.

This clonotype was picked up many times. The chain is built from TRBV5-1 and TRBJ2-3; a possible D gene is TRBD1 (6 bases). The germline gives CDR1 SGHRS, CDR2 YFSETQ. There are 15 residues in the CDR3. The V end was cut by 0 bases, the J end by 4 bases, with 12 bases between. CDR3 bases: TGCGCCAGCAGCTTGGAGGGACAACACGCAGATACGCAGTATTTT. It translates to CASSLEGQHADTQYF.

CDR3 protein: CASSYIGGYTF. CDR3 in DNA: TGTGCCAGCAGTTACATCGGCGGCTACACCTTC. This sequence joins TRBV7-2 and TRBJ1-2, with D hard to call. There are 11 residues in the CDR3. The V end lost 6 bases, the J end lost 8 bases, and 10 bases lay between the germline ends. Germline-derived CDR1 and CDR2 are SGHTA and FQGNSA. Supplemented by reference TRBV7-2 and TRBJ1-2, the full variable domain reads GAGVSQSPSNKVTEKGKDVELRCDPISGHTALYWYRQSLGQGLEFLIYFQGNSAPDKSGLPSDRFSAERTGGSVSTLTIQRTQQEDSAVYLCASSYIGGYTFGSGTRLTVV.